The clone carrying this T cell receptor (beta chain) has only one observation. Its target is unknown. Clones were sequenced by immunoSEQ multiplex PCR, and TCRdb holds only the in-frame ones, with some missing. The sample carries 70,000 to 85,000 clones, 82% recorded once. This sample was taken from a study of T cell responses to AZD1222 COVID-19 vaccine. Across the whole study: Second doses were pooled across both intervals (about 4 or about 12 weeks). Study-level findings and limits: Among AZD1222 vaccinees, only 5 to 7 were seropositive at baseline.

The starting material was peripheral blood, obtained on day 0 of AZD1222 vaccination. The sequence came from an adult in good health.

The DNA for the CDR3 is TGCGCCAGCAGCTTGGTTCCGGGGACACGAACAGATACGCAGTATTTT. Encoded protein: CASSLVPGTRTDTQYF. The chain employs TRBV5-1 and TRBJ2-3, with D perhaps TRBD1 (6 bases). Trimming pared 0 bases from V and 3 bases from J, leaving 14 bases between. The CDR3 is 16 amino acids. From germline, CDR1 is SGHRS and CDR2 YFSETQ.